This record looks at one T cell receptor (beta chain) sequence and its context. The record originates from a study of blood T cell repertoires in COVID-19. For the study at large: Italy, Spain and the United States were the sources of the convalescent and acute COVID-19 samples.

Per the germline V gene, CDR1 is LGHNA and CDR2 is YNFKEQ. The CDR3 is made up of 17 amino acids. The V and J ends lost 0 bases and 3 bases, in that order; junction bases with no gene match: 7. Under the authors' procedure: For nucleated cells, counts were estimated from reference gene primer amplification. Sequencing was performed with immunoSEQ multiplex PCR; in TCRdb, only in-frame clones are kept and a portion is missing. V and J calls and clone size come straight from that table; D and trimming were deduced from the DNA. The data show more than 140,000 clones, around 80% seen once. The TCR originated in a woman between 50 and 59 years old in a cohort sampled during active or convalescent COVID-19. Sequenced input: peripheral blood. The chain is built from TRBV4-2 and TRBJ2-3; 9 bases match TRBD2. In DNA form, the CDR3 reads TGTGCCAGCAGCCAAGATCGACTAGCGGAAATTACAGATACGCAGTATTTT. Translated, it gives CASSQDRLAEITDTQYF.